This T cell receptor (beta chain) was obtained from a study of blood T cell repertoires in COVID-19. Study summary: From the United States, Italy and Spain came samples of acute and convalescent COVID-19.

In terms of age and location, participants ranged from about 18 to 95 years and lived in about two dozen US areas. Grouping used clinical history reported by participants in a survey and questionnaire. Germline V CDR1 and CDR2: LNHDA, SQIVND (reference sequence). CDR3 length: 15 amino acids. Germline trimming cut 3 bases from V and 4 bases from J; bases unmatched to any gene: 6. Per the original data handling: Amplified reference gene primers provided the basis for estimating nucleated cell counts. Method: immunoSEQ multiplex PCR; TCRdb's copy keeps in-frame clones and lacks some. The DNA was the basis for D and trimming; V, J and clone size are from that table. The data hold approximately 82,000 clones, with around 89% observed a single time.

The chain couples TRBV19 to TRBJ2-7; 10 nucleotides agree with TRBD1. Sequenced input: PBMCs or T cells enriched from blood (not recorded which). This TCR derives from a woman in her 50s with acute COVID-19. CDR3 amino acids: CASSIRQGASYEQYF. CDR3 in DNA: TGTGCCAGTAGTATCAGACAGGGGGCTAGTTACGAGCAGTACTTC. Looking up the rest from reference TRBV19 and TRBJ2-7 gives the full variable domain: DGGITQSPKYLFRKEGQNVTLSCEQNLNHDAMYWYRQDPGQGLRLIYYSQIVNDFQKGDIAEGYSVSREKKESFPLTVTSAQKNPTAFYLCASSIRQGASYEQYFGPGTRLTVT.